These 7 T cell receptor beta chains originate from one sample sequenced in a study of shared clonotypes between healthy human individuals. Only in-frame clones appear in the TCRdb table, and some are missing; sequencing was by immunoSEQ multiplex PCR. The sample yields about 460,000 clones, roughly three quarters seen once. Source material: PBMCs. Source of these receptors: a woman in her forties in good health. Some clones in this sample may be carry-over from other donors' samples.

Notes on this clone: A read error likely explains this, since a far larger clone differs by one base. The chain has TRBV2 and TRBJ2-7, with D possibly TRBD1 on 5 matching bases. CDR1 and CDR2 from the germline V gene are SNHLY and FYNNEI. Between the trimmed V and J ends, which lost 7 bases and 3 bases, there was a span of 13 bases. The CDR3 runs to 13 residues. In nucleotides, the CDR3 is TGTGCCAGCACTCAAGGGGCCTTCTACGAGCAGTACTTC. Its translation: CASTQGAFYEQYF.

The chain joins TRBV4-1 to TRBJ2-5; D is uncertain. The germline V and J ends were trimmed by 0 bases and 14 bases, with 16 bases remaining between them. The germline CDR1 and CDR2 sequences are MGHRA and YSYEKL. The CDR3 is 13 amino acids. CDR3 sequence reads: CASSQDLGRALYF. In DNA form, the CDR3 reads TGCGCCAGCAGCCAAGATCTAGGAAGGGCCCTTTACTTC.

This sequence joins TRBV29-1 and TRBJ2-1; D perhaps matches TRBD2 (6 bases). The CDR3 is made up of 13 amino acids. Deletions cut 5 bases from V and 0 bases from J, with 8 bases between. Germline V lookup: CDR1 SQVTM, CDR2 ANQGSEA. CDR3 sequence: CSVSSVSYNEQFF. The CDR3 region has the DNA TGCAGCGTTTCTAGCGTCTCCTACAATGAGCAGTTCTTC.

V gene TRBV13 combines with J gene TRBJ2-5; tentatively, D is TRBD1 (6 bases). The CDR3 length is 18 residues. Between the trimmed V and J ends, which lost 6 bases and 0 bases, there was a span of 23 bases. Germline CDR1 reads PRHDT; CDR2 reads FYEKMQ (reference sequence). The CDR3: CASRNSQKPQGYQETQYF. The CDR3 DNA is TGTGCCAGCAGGAACTCCCAGAAACCACAGGGCTACCAAGAGACCCAGTACTTC. Complete variable domain (other parts from reference TRBV13 and TRBJ2-5): AAGVIQSPRHLIKEKRETATLKCYPIPRHDTVYWYQQGPGQDPQFLISFYEKMQSDKGSIPDRFSAQQFSDYHSELNMSSLELGDSALYFCASRNSQKPQGYQETQYFGPGTRLLVL.

The CDR3 reads CASSPARGRDEQYF. CDR3 in DNA: TGTGCCAGCAGCCCTGCCAGGGGGCGCGACGAGCAGTACTTC. The chain links TRBV7-9 to TRBJ2-7; 8 positions agree with TRBD1. Germline loops: CDR1 SEHNR, CDR2 FQNEAQ (reference sequence). The junction had 8 bases not matched to a gene; V was cut back by 5 bases and J by 5 bases. This CDR3 contains 14 residues.

The chain is built from TRBV11-3 and TRBJ2-1; 9 bases line up with TRBD2. This CDR3 spans 15 amino acids. CDR1 and CDR2 from the germline V gene are SGHNT and YENEEA. Unmatched junction bases numbered 6, after V lost 5 bases and J lost 4 bases. In DNA, the CDR3 is TGTGCCAGCAGCGTAGCGGGAGCGTATTACAATGAGCAGTTCTTC. It yields the protein CASSVAGAYYNEQFF.

The V gene is TRBV19, the J gene TRBJ1-1; tentatively, D is TRBD1 (6 bases). Germline V gene sequence: CDR1 LNHDA, CDR2 SQIVND (reference sequence). The CDR3 extends over 15 amino acids. V shed 3 bases and J shed 1 base, with 12 bases lying between them. In nucleotides, the CDR3 is TGTGCCAGTAGTATGGGGGCAGGGACGAACACTGAAGCTTTCTTT. Translation gives CASSMGAGTNTEAFF. The full variable domain, completed using reference TRBV19 and TRBJ1-1, is DGGITQSPKYLFRKEGQNVTLSCEQNLNHDAMYWYRQDPGQGLRLIYYSQIVNDFQKGDIAEGYSVSREKKESFPLTVTSAQKNPTAFYLCASSMGAGTNTEAFFGQGTRLTVV.